This T cell receptor beta chain was profiled in a study of blood T cell repertoires in COVID-19. Authors' methods: How many nucleated cells were present was estimated from reference gene primer amplification. Generated by immunoSEQ multiplex PCR, the TCRdb table keeps only in-frame clones and is missing some. V and J calls and clone size are as listed in that table; D and trimming were resolved from the DNA. The table includes roughly 290,000 clones, about 89% detected once. The CDR3 length is 15 residues. Germline lookup yields CDR1 MNHEY and CDR2 SVGAGI. The junction had 10 bases not matched to a gene; V was cut back by 8 bases and J by 8 bases.

V is TRBV6-5 and J is TRBJ2-1, with 12 bases matching TRBD2. The clonotype was recovered from a woman in her fifties or sixties who had recovered from COVID-19. Sequencing was performed on peripheral blood. CDR3 nucleotide sequence: TGTGCCAGCGCCACCCCGGGACTAGCGGGTGATGAGCAGTTCTTC. Its translation is CASATPGLAGDEQFF.